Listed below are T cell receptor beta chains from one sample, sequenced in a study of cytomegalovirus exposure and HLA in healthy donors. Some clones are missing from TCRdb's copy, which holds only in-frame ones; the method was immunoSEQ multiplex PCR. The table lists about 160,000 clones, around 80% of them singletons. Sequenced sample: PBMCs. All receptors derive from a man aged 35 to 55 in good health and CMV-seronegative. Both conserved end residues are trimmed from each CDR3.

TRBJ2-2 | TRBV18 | ASSLAGRSTGELF
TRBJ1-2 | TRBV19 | ASSIRWGQGSGGYT
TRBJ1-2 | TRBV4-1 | ASSQTQDRDIKGYT
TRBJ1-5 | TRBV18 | ASSQGQALNQPQH
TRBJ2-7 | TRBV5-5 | ASSLGSGKGEQY
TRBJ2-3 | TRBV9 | ASSVGTSGGASTDTQY
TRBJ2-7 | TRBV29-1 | SVARDRGKYEQY
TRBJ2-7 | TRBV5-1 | ASSVTSGRSSYEQY
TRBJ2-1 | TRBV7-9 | SSSQATGDNEQF
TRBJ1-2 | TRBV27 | ASIATGSVKGYT
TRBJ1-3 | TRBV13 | ASSLGGDRTSGNTIY
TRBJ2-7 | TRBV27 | ASSLSRGLLSYEQY
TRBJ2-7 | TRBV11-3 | ARGLAVEQY
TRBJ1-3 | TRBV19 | ASSMSGNTIY
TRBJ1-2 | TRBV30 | AWNEGGSYGYT
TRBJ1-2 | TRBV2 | ASRGVVGYT
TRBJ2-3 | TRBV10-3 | AISSFGLAGGTDTQY
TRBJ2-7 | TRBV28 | ASSIHRDSSYEQY
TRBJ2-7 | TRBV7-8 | ASSFRDRVLASYEQY
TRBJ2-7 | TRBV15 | ATSRDPGVGDEQY
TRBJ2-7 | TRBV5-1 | ASSTPGQGTSEQY
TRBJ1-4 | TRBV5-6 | ASSLGLSRSYEKLF
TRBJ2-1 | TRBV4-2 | ASSQGQGAGNEQF
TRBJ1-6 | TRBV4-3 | ASSQGRGVLRNSPLH
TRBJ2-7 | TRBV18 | ASSPGGEQY
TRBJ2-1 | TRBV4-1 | ASSSEQVSGEQF
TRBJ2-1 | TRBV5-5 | ASSPRGSGSYNEQF
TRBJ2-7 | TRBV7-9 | ASSLKSGQRDEQY
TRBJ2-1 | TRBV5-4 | ASSPTGQPNEQF
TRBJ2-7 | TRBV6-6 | ASSYPSIGRAYEQY
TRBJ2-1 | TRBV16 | ASSQLKGRNEQF
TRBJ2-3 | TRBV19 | ATRDRGLSDTQY
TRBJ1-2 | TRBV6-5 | ASTPTGAYGYT
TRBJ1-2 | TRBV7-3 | ASSAGQGLGYT
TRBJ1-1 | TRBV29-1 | SVERDRGHTEAF
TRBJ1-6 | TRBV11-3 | ASSPRPGSSYNSPLH
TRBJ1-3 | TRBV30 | AWSPGQAGTIY
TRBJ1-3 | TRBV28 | ASSLLLGTSGNTIY
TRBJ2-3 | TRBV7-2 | ASSSSWASDTQY
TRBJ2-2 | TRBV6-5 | ASRRGQRDTGELF
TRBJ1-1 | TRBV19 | ASSFRQGRTEAF
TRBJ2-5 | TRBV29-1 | STRLDRLETQY
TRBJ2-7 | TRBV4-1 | ASSQAQGEAHEQY
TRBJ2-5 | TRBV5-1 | ASSPGPSETQY
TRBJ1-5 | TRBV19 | ASIRVSGSNQPQH
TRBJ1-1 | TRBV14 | ASSQDLTGTEAF
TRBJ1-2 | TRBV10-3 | AISDSARGYT
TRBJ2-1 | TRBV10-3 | AISESTGLNEQF
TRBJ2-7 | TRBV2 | ASSGPLPAGIYEQY
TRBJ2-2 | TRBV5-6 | ASSLGRMNTGELF
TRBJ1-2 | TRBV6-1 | ASSARGAFYGYT
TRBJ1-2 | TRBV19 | ASSLTGLGNYGYT
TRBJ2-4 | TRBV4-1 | ASSNSGQKNIQY